A selection of T cell receptor beta chains follows, all from one sample in a study of early T cells in non-severe SARS-CoV-2 infection. TCRdb reanalysed the 5' RACE reads using MiXCR and keeps one entry per CDR3 protein. This table has roughly 58,000 distinct CDR3 sequences, 6.2% appearing once. The sequenced sample consisted of whole blood. These receptors originate from an adult who was a healthcare worker with PCR-confirmed SARS-CoV-2 infection or an uninfected control (not recorded which). Both conserved end residues are part of each CDR3. The D gene is left open where the match is weak. The listing skips clone size in some rows; elsewhere it reads once, few, many or a size class.

clone_size d_call j_call v_call cdr3_nt cdr3_aa
many TRBD1 TRBJ2-5 TRBV20-1 TGCAGTGCGGCAAGACAGGGGGCTGGAAAGACCCAGTACTTC CSAARQGAGKTQYF
few TRBD1 TRBJ1-2 TRBV29-1 TGCAGCGTTGATAGGCGCCCACAGGGGGCAATTAGTGGCTACACCTTC CSVDRRPQGAISGYTF
NA TRBD1 TRBJ2-7 TRBV18 TGTGCCAGCTTAACAGGGGGGACAGAGCACGAGCAGTACTTC CASLTGGTEHEQYF
NA NA TRBJ2-1 TRBV13 TGTGCCAGCAGCTTTACAGGACGGGTTGAGCAGTTCTTC CASSFTGRVEQFF
many TRBD2 TRBJ2-3 TRBV28 TGTGCCAGCAGTAGCGGGGGCGAAGCCAGAGATACGCAGTATTTT CASSSGGEARDTQYF
NA TRBD1 TRBJ2-4 TRBV12-3/TRBV12-4 TGTGCCAGCAGCTCTCTGACCGGGACAGGGTTGTACTTC CASSSLTGTGLYF
few TRBD2 TRBJ2-5 TRBV29-1 TGCAGCGTTCGAGCGGGGGGTCAAGAGACCCAGTACTTC CSVRAGGQETQYF
few NA TRBJ1-4 TRBV5-5 NA CASSSLTVMKNCFF
many NA TRBJ1-4 TRBV27 TGTGCCAGCAGTTTATCGGCCGGCCTACAGGTGTTTTTT CASSLSAGLQVFF
few NA TRBJ1-2 TRBV5-4 TGTGCCAGCAGCGTCGGTGTAGCTAACTATGGCTACACCTTC CASSVGVANYGYTF
few NA TRBJ2-1 TRBV2 TGTGCCAGCAGTGAAGTTGGCAGGGAATCCTACAATGAGCAGTTCTTC CASSEVGRESYNEQFF